This TCR beta chain was sequenced for a study of cytomegalovirus exposure and HLA in healthy donors. CDR1 is MGHRA, CDR2 YSYEKL, per germline. V was clipped by 4 bases and J by 4 bases; unmatched bases: 10. This CDR3 is 16 amino acids long. General study points: Using a false discovery rate of 0.05, a later analysis showed that 15,000 to 20,000 TCR beta sequences were associated with HLA alleles.

PCR employed 60 Vbeta and 13 Jbeta primers. Profiling relied on immunoSEQ multiplex PCR, and the TCRdb table lists in-frame clones only, not all of them. The sample's table shows approximately 190,000 clones. Note on this clone: Its target is not known.

The sample consisted of PBMCs. The TCR originated in a young man in good health and CMV-seronegative. V is TRBV4-1 and J is TRBJ1-1, with 9 bases identical to TRBD1. CDR3 nucleotide sequence: TGCGCCAGCAGCCTCCGGATTACAGGGGGCATCACTGAAGCTTTCTTT. Amino acid sequence: CASSLRITGGITEAFF.